This T cell receptor (beta chain) came from a study of T cell changes during pregnancy in multiple sclerosis. TCRdb's table, derived via immunoSEQ multiplex PCR, lists solely in-frame clones and lacks some. The table includes tens of thousands of clones, approximately 91% detected once. V was cut by 0 bases and J by 6 bases, with 9 bases left in between. The CDR3 runs to 13 residues. CDR1 is MNHNY and CDR2 is SVGAGI in the germline V gene (reference sequence). The V gene is TRBV6-6, the J gene TRBJ2-7; maybe TRBD1 (5 bases). The source material was CD8+ T cells from peripheral blood mononuclear cells, sampled in the second trimester of pregnancy. The sequence came from a female donor with multiple sclerosis, enrolled in a pregnancy study. The CDR3 region is CASSYSETAEQYF. The CDR3 DNA is TGTGCCAGCAGTTACTCCGAGACAGCCGAGCAGTACTTC.